The 21 T cell receptor beta chains listed next were all sequenced from one sample in a study of patients and donors after allogeneic stem cell transplantation. TCRdb called the RT-PCR reads again in MiXCR, with one record for every CDR3 protein. The data contain about a million distinct CDR3 sequences, over 15% of them singletons. Sequencing used blood, either unsorted or a sorted T cell fraction (not recorded which). The receptor set was obtained from a human donor who was either an allogeneic HSCT recipient or a stem cell or donor lymphocyte infusion donor (not recorded which). It is not recorded whose cells these are; they may come from a transplant donor.

The V gene is TRBV5-1, the J gene TRBJ2-5; possible D gene TRBD1, 6 bases. Germline CDR1 reads SGHRS; CDR2 reads YFSETQ. The germline V and J ends were trimmed by 4 bases and 7 bases, with 20 bases remaining between them. The CDR3 loop spans 15 amino acids. Here the CDR3 DNA reads TGCGCCAGCAGCCTCATCACAGGGAGTGGCGGGACCCAGTACTTC. Its protein product is CASSLITGSGGTQYF.

The chain combines TRBV7-2 with TRBJ1-2; a possible D gene is TRBD1 (5 bases). This CDR3 has 13 residues. Germline loops: CDR1 SGHTA, CDR2 FQGNSA. V lost 3 bases, J lost 3 bases, and 8 bases lay in between. CDR3 bases: TGTGCCAGCAGCTTGACAGCGGACTATGGCTACACCTTC. This translates into CASSLTADYGYTF.

The chain links TRBV11-3 to TRBJ2-3, with 11 bases fitting TRBD2. Per the germline V gene, CDR1 is SGHNT and CDR2 is YENEEA. The CDR3 sequence is 16 residues long. V lost 7 bases to trimming and J lost 0 bases; unmatched junction nucleotides: 6. The CDR3 sequence: CASNVAGGTSTDTQYF. CDR3 nucleotides: TGTGCCAGCAACGTAGCGGGAGGGACTAGCACAGATACGCAGTATTTT.

The rearrangement links TRBV12-3 or TRBV12-4 to TRBJ2-7, with D hard to call. V lost 2 bases to trimming and J lost 5 bases, with 4 bases between them. The length of the CDR3 is 11 residues. CDR3 residues: CASSLIHEQYF. CDR3 nucleotides: TGTGCCAGCAGTTTAATCCACGAGCAGTACTTC.

This rearrangement joins TRBV5-4 to TRBJ2-5, with 10 bases identical to TRBD2. The germline gives CDR1 SGHNT, CDR2 YYREEE (reference sequence). V shed 2 bases, J shed 3 bases, and the junction held 7 bases outside the gene matches. This CDR3 comprises 16 residues. The CDR3 sequence: CASSFLGAGGEETQYF. CDR3 DNA sequence: TGTGCCAGCAGCTTCTTGGGAGCGGGGGGGGAAGAGACCCAGTACTTC.

Ten or more counts support this clonotype. V is TRBV6-1 and J is TRBJ2-7; D remains unclear. Trimming removed 5 bases from V and 0 bases from J, with 8 bases in between. The CDR3 length is 13 residues. From germline, CDR1 is MNHNS and CDR2 SASEGT. CDR3 sequence reads: CASSPGISYEQYF. For the CDR3, the DNA is TGTGCCAGCAGTCCCGGAATCTCCTACGAGCAGTACTTC.

The chain joins TRBV7-9 to TRBJ2-7; D might be TRBD1 (5 bases). In germline, CDR1 is SEHNR, CDR2 FQNEAQ (reference sequence). The CDR3 extends over 15 amino acids. V was pared by 1 base and J by 4 bases, with 14 bases between. DNA for the CDR3: TGTGCCAGCAGCTTAGATTTAGGACAAGAATACGAGCAGTACTTC. Its translation: CASSLDLGQEYEQYF.

This clonotype occurred a few times. The gene calls are TRBV7-8 and TRBJ2-1, with 11 bases matching TRBD2. The CDR3 loop spans 15 amino acids. V shed 5 bases and J 8 bases; nucleotides not matched to a gene: 8. Germline V gene sequence: CDR1 SGHVS, CDR2 FQNEAQ. The CDR3 DNA reads as TGTGCCAGCAGCCCCGGACTAGCGGGTACGGATGAGCAGTTCTTC. Translating it yields CASSPGLAGTDEQFF.

This clonotype was seen more than once but under ten times. This rearrangement joins TRBV4-3 to TRBJ1-1; D perhaps matches TRBD1 (5 bases). Trimming removed 0 bases from V and 4 bases from J, with 9 bases in between. Germline V gene data show CDR1 as LGHNA and CDR2 as YSLEER. This CDR3 spans 14 amino acids. CDR3 loop: CASSQDGGVTEAFF. The CDR3 bases are TGCGCCAGCAGCCAAGATGGGGGAGTCACTGAAGCTTTCTTT.

The chain joins TRBV10-3 to TRBJ2-7, with 12 bases that match TRBD2. The germline V gene encodes CDR1 ENHRY and CDR2 SYGVKD. This CDR3 contains 16 residues. V dropped 4 bases and J dropped 3; count of bases not matched to a gene: 7. CDR3 region: CAISGTSGALHYEQYF. CDR3 in DNA: TGTGCCATCAGTGGGACTAGCGGGGCGCTACACTACGAGCAGTACTTC.

This clonotype was counted only a few times. V usage is TRBV7-2 and J usage is TRBJ2-1; 8 bases map to TRBD1. CDR3 length equals 15 residues. Unmatched junction bases numbered 5, after V lost 5 bases and J lost 2 bases. Germline-derived CDR1 and CDR2 are SGHTA and FQGNSA. The CDR3 DNA sequence: TGTGCCAGCAGCCCACCGGGACAGGCCTACAATGAGCAGTTCTTC. Its protein product is CASSPPGQAYNEQFF.

This clonotype appeared a few times. The J gene is TRBJ1-4, the V gene TRBV5-6, with D perhaps matching TRBD1 (5 bases). Germline CDR1 is SGHDT and CDR2 is YYEEEE. The CDR3 covers 18 residues. V was shortened by 0 bases and J by 0 bases, with 15 bases between the two germline ends. The CDR3 spells CASSLDYGTAATNEKLFF. CDR3 bases: TGTGCCAGCAGCTTGGACTATGGGACCGCAGCAACTAATGAAAAACTGTTTTTT.

This clonotype has more than one count but fewer than ten. The chain recombines TRBV10-3 with TRBJ2-7; 7 positions match TRBD2. The ends lost 2 bases at V and 2 bases at J; junction bases unmatched: 3. Germline-derived CDR1 and CDR2 are ENHRY and SYGVKD. The CDR3 runs to 14 residues. This CDR3 is CAISETRGAYEQYF. CDR3 DNA: TGTGCCATCAGTGAGACCCGGGGGGCCTACGAGCAGTACTTC.

V gene TRBV2 combines with J gene TRBJ1-2; D is unclear. This CDR3 contains 12 residues. V was shortened by 3 bases and J by 8 bases, with 10 bases between the two germline ends. Germline V CDR1 and CDR2: SNHLY, FYNNEI. The CDR3 is CASSDLTGGYTF. CDR3 sequence (DNA): TGTGCCAGCAGTGATCTGACGGGGGGCTACACCTTC.

The chain has TRBV4-3 and TRBJ1-2; 7 bases map to TRBD1. Germline V lookup: CDR1 LGHNA, CDR2 YSLEER. The CDR3 runs to 19 residues. With V trimmed by 1 base and J by 1 base, 15 bases remained unmatched. CDR3 loop: CASSQGEDLARGNNYGYTF. The CDR3 coding sequence is TGCGCCAGCAGCCAAGGGGAGGACCTCGCCAGGGGGAATAACTATGGCTACACCTTC.

This clonotype was seen only a few times. The CDR3 loop reads CASAGSYEQYF. CDR3 coding DNA: TGCGCCAGCGCCGGGTCCTACGAGCAGTACTTC. V is TRBV5-1 and J is TRBJ2-7; no definite D call. Between the trimmed V and J ends, which lost 7 bases and 1 base, there was a span of 6 bases. From germline, CDR1 is SGHRS and CDR2 YFSETQ. This CDR3 has 11 residues.

This clonotype was observed a few times. This rearrangement joins TRBV5-1 to TRBJ2-2, with D possibly TRBD1 on 6 matching bases. This CDR3 is 13 amino acids long. Germline CDR1 reads SGHRS; CDR2 reads YFSETQ. V shed 8 bases and J shed 3 bases, with 11 bases lying between them. CDR3 amino acids: CARDWGHTGELFF. CDR3 bases: TGCGCCAGAGACTGGGGGCACACCGGGGAGCTGTTTTTT.

This clonotype came up a few times. The chain uses TRBV6-2 or TRBV6-3 and TRBJ2-5; maybe TRBD2 (5 bases). CDR3 size: 14 residues. Per the germline V gene, CDR1 is MNHEY and CDR2 is SVGEGT. Trimming took 4 bases from V and 2 from J, leaving 11 bases between them. For the CDR3, the DNA is TGTGCCAGCAGTTGGGCTATAGCGCAAGAGACCCAGTACTTC. This translates into CASSWAIAQETQYF.

The V gene is TRBV4-2, the J gene TRBJ2-5, with TRBD2 identical over 10 bases. V trimming: 4 bases; J trimming: 3 bases; junction bases outside the gene matches: 2. This CDR3 comprises 14 residues. Per the germline V gene, CDR1 is LGHNA and CDR2 is YNFKEQ. CDR3 loop: CASSLSGGEETQYF. The CDR3 nucleotides read TGTGCCAGCAGCCTGAGCGGGGGGGAAGAGACCCAGTACTTC.

This clonotype was seen a few times. The V and J genes are TRBV29-1 and TRBJ2-7; 9 bases fit TRBD1. The CDR3 is made up of 13 amino acids. V was clipped by 5 bases and J by 7 bases; unmatched bases: 9. Germline V gene data show CDR1 as SQVTM and CDR2 as ANQGSEA. CDR3 residues: CSVTGQGIREQYF. CDR3 sequence (DNA): TGCAGCGTTACGGGACAGGGTATCCGGGAGCAGTACTTC.

The CDR3 loop is CASSQILRASYTGELFF. The CDR3 DNA reads as TGTGCCAGCAGCCAGATCCTTCGGGCTTCGTACACCGGGGAGCTGTTTTTT. This chain uses TRBV14 with TRBJ2-2, with D unclear. The V end lost 3 bases, the J end lost 3 bases, and 17 bases lay between the germline ends. This CDR3 region has 17 residues. Germline assignment: CDR1 SGHDN and CDR2 FVKESK.